Below are 28 T cell receptor beta chains sequenced from a single sample in a study of OX40 agonist ivuxolimab in advanced cancers. The protocol was immunoSEQ multiplex PCR, while the TCRdb copy is restricted to in-frame clones and leaves out a portion. The data show tens of thousands of clones, 88% seen once. The sequences come from CD4+ or CD8+ T cells sorted from blood, collected in a trial of the OX40 agonist ivuxolimab. All receptors come from an adult with an advanced solid tumor such as melanoma, head and neck, liver or kidney cancer.

This chain links TRBV6-5 with TRBJ1-2, with D unclear. Germline CDR1 reads MNHEY; CDR2 reads SVGAGI. The CDR3 sequence is 14 residues long. V lost 2 bases to trimming and J lost 6 bases, with 13 bases between them. CDR3 loop: CASSYDRVGDGYTF. The DNA for the CDR3 is TGTGCCAGCAGTTACGATCGGGTTGGAGATGGCTACACCTTC.

This clone came up once. This chain uses TRBV5-6 with TRBJ1-2; a possible D gene is TRBD1 (6 bases). Germline CDR1 SGHDT, CDR2 YYEEEE. Trimming cost V 3 bases and J 2 bases, with 8 bases left between them. This CDR3 has 13 amino acids. The CDR3 spells CASSWQGNYGYTF. Written as DNA, the CDR3 is TGTGCCAGCAGCTGGCAGGGGAACTATGGCTACACCTTC.

V is TRBV28 and J is TRBJ2-7; TRBD1 aligns across 9 bases. Losses at the gene ends were 7 bases for V and 0 bases for J; bases not matched to a gene: 7. The CDR3 has 15 amino acids. The germline CDR1 and CDR2 sequences are MDHEN and SYDVKM. CDR3 in DNA: TGTGCCAGCACCCCAGGACAGGGGATCTCCTACGAGCAGTACTTC. Its protein product is CASTPGQGISYEQYF.

The gene calls are TRBV5-4 and TRBJ2-4, with TRBD2 matching 8 bases. The CDR3 runs 15 residues. V lost 4 bases and J lost 3; bases outside the gene matches: 6. Germline V gene sequence: CDR1 SGHNT, CDR2 YYREEE (reference sequence). The DNA of the CDR3 is TGTGCCAGCAGCCCCGCCGGGACTAGCAAAAACATTCAGTACTTC. It encodes CASSPAGTSKNIQYF.

The chain uses TRBV19 and TRBJ2-1, with a possible D match to TRBD1 (6 bases). The CDR3 loop spans 15 amino acids. V was clipped by 5 bases and J by 0 bases, with 11 bases between them. Germline V gene lookup returns CDR1 LNHDA and CDR2 SQIVND (reference sequence). For the CDR3, the DNA is TGTGCCAGTAGTCTACAGGGCAGCTCCTACAATGAGCAGTTCTTC. It yields the protein CASSLQGSSYNEQFF.

In DNA, the CDR3 is TGTGCCAGCTCACCAGCCAGCTTCCTCTCTGGAAACACCATATATTTT. It specifies CASSPASFLSGNTIYF. The rearrangement links TRBV18 to TRBJ1-3; D remains ambiguous. In germline, CDR1 is KGHSH, CDR2 LQKENI. This CDR3 region has 16 residues. Trimming pared 2 bases from V and 0 bases from J, leaving 11 bases between. The full variable domain, its missing parts supplied by reference TRBV18 and TRBJ1-3, is NAGVMQNPRHLVRRRGQEARLRCSPMKGHSHVYWYRQLPEEGLKFMVYLQKENIIDESGMPKERFSAEFPKEGPSILRIQQVVRGDSAAYFCASSPASFLSGNTIYFGEGSWLTVV.

This clone came up a few times. This sequence joins TRBV6-1 and TRBJ2-3; 7 positions match TRBD2. With V trimmed by 4 bases and J by 0 bases, 1 base remained unmatched. Germline CDR1 is MNHNS and CDR2 is SASEGT. The CDR3 sequence is 14 residues long. CDR3 bases: TGTGCCAGCAGTGGCGGGGGAAGCACAGATACGCAGTATTTT. Protein: CASSGGGSTDTQYF.

This clone was recorded once. The chain uses TRBV29-1 and TRBJ2-3, with 9 bases matching TRBD2. The CDR3 has 15 residues. The V and J ends lost 2 bases and 5 bases, in that order; junction bases with no gene match: 8. Looked up from germline, CDR1 is SQVTM and CDR2 is ANQGSEA. DNA of the CDR3: TGCAGCGTTGAAAGATTGGCGGGGGGGGGAGATACGCAGTATTTT. Translation: CSVERLAGGGDTQYF.

This clone has a single count. As DNA, the CDR3 is TGTGCCTGGATGCGAGGGAAGAACACCGGGGAGCTGTTTTTT. It yields the protein CAWMRGKNTGELFF. V is TRBV30 and J is TRBJ2-2; maybe TRBD2 (5 bases). Germline V gene lookup returns CDR1 GTSNPN and CDR2 SVGIG (reference sequence). The CDR3 spans 14 residues. The ends were cut back, 4 bases at V and 1 base at J, with 10 bases in the middle.

This clone turned up a few times. V gene TRBV7-9 combines with J gene TRBJ1-2; 8 positions match TRBD1. CDR1 and CDR2 from the germline V gene are SEHNR and FQNEAQ (reference sequence). This CDR3 comprises 15 residues. V lost 5 bases, J lost 3 bases, and 8 bases stayed unmatched. DNA of the CDR3: TGTGCCAGCAGCCCCGGACAGGGATGGGACTATGGCTACACCTTC. It specifies CASSPGQGWDYGYTF.

The V call is TRBV7-9, the J call TRBJ2-2, with 7 bases matching TRBD1. Losses at the gene ends were 7 bases for V and 7 bases for J; bases not matched to a gene: 3. The germline V gene encodes CDR1 SEHNR and CDR2 FQNEAQ (reference sequence). The CDR3 extends over 12 amino acids. CDR3 residues: CASTRGIGELFF. For the CDR3, the DNA is TGTGCCAGCACCAGGGGGATCGGGGAGCTGTTTTTT.

The chain links TRBV28 to TRBJ2-5, with 7 nucleotides matching TRBD1. Looked up from germline, CDR1 is MDHEN and CDR2 is SYDVKM. This CDR3 is built from 13 residues. The trim removed 10 bases at V and 4 bases at J, leaving 9 bases unmatched. Here the CDR3 DNA reads TGTGCCACCAGGAAGGGGGCCCGAGAGACCCAGTACTTC. Its protein is CATRKGARETQYF.

This chain links TRBV30 with TRBJ1-5; no clear D. Per germline, CDR1 GTSNPN and CDR2 SVGIG (reference sequence). The germline V and J ends were trimmed by 4 bases and 5 bases, with 9 bases remaining between them. The CDR3 sequence is 12 residues long. This CDR3 is CAWTHGDQPQHF. In DNA, the CDR3 is TGTGCCTGGACTCACGGGGATCAGCCCCAGCATTTT.

This clone occurred a few times. The rearrangement links TRBV2 to TRBJ1-3; D unclear. This CDR3 has 13 amino acids. Trimming removed 6 bases at V and 2 bases at J, with 8 bases between. From germline, CDR1 is SNHLY and CDR2 FYNNEI. The CDR3 spells CASRQATGNTIYF. DNA for the CDR3: TGTGCCAGCAGGCAGGCCACTGGAAACACCATATATTTT.

The chain couples TRBV29-1 to TRBJ1-1; 9 bases line up with TRBD1. CDR3 length: 16 residues. Per germline, CDR1 SQVTM and CDR2 ANQGSEA. J gave up 5 bases and V 0 bases, and 10 bases lay outside the gene matches. The CDR3 loop reads CSVEEPQGAGTTEAFF. The CDR3 DNA is TGCAGCGTTGAAGAACCACAGGGGGCGGGTACGACTGAAGCTTTCTTT. The full variable domain, in which reference TRBV29-1 and TRBJ1-1 provide the parts outside the CDR3, is SAVISQKPSRDICQRGTSLTIQCQVDSQVTMMFWYRQQPGQSLTLIATANQGSEATYESGFVIDKFPISRPNLTFSTLTVSNMSPEDSSIYLCSVEEPQGAGTTEAFFGQGTRLTVV.

This rearrangement joins TRBV28 to TRBJ1-1, with D unclear. The germline V gene encodes CDR1 MDHEN and CDR2 SYDVKM. This CDR3 region has 15 residues. V shed 3 bases and J shed 4 bases, with 15 bases lying between them. DNA for the CDR3: TGTGCCAGCAGTTTGGCGGGAAGAACTTCCACTGAAGCTTTCTTT. Translation: CASSLAGRTSTEAFF.

This chain links TRBV12-5 with TRBJ1-2; 8 bases are a match to TRBD1. The CDR3 covers 16 residues. Unmatched junction bases numbered 11, after V lost 6 bases and J lost 2 bases. Germline CDR1 reads LGHNT; CDR2 reads FRNRAP. CDR3 region: CASGRWGTGGNYGYTF. The CDR3 DNA follows: TGTGCTAGTGGGCGGTGGGGGACAGGAGGAAACTATGGCTACACCTTC.

This CDR3 reads CASSGTLVETQYF. For the CDR3, the DNA is TGTGCCAGCAGCGGGACTTTGGTGGAGACCCAGTACTTC. The V and J genes are TRBV2 and TRBJ2-5; tentatively, D is TRBD2 (6 bases). Germline lookup yields CDR1 SNHLY and CDR2 FYNNEI. The CDR3 is 13 amino acids. V was pared by 6 bases and J by 5 bases, with 13 bases between.

This chain links TRBV11-1 with TRBJ2-1, with D unresolved. V dropped 2 bases and J dropped 8 bases, with 10 bases sitting between them. Per germline, CDR1 SGHAT and CDR2 FQDESV (reference sequence). CDR3 size: 13 residues. Here the CDR3 DNA reads TGTGCCAGCAGCTTATCCACTGGGGATGAGCAGTTCTTC. Encoded protein: CASSLSTGDEQFF.

About this clone: One end of the junction is discordant with germline, which a read error may explain. V gene TRBV7-7 combines with J gene TRBJ2-7; no definite D call. Germline V gene sequence: CDR1 SSHAT, CDR2 FNYEAQ (reference sequence). This CDR3 has 13 amino acids. CDR3 in DNA: TGTGCTAGCAGTACAACGCAATCCGACGAGCAGTACTTC. It yields the protein CASSTTQSDEQYF.

V and J are TRBV5-1 and TRBJ2-3, with TRBD1 as a possible D gene (6 bases). The CDR3 length is 16 residues. Germline V lookup: CDR1 SGHRS, CDR2 YFSETQ. V shed 2 bases and J shed 0 bases, with 13 bases lying between them. In nucleotides, the CDR3 is TGCGCCAGCAGCTTTGAAGGGGGTGCTAGCACAGATACGCAGTATTTT. Its translation is CASSFEGGASTDTQYF.

This clone has a single count. The chain couples TRBV5-6 to TRBJ2-7, with 8 nucleotides matching TRBD1. Looked up from germline, CDR1 is SGHDT and CDR2 is YYEEEE. This CDR3 spans 14 amino acids. The trim removed 5 bases at V and 3 bases at J, leaving 7 bases unmatched. The CDR3 DNA follows: TGTGCCAGCAGGACCCGAGACAGGGGCTACGAGCAGTACTTC. Residues: CASRTRDRGYEQYF.

This sequence joins TRBV27 and TRBJ2-1, with TRBD2 matching 11 bases. V trimming: 4 bases; J trimming: 7 bases; junction bases outside the gene matches: 0. CDR3 length: 13 amino acids. The V gene's germline CDR1 is MNHEY and CDR2 SMNVEV (reference sequence). In DNA form, the CDR3 reads TGTGCCAGCAGTTGGACTAGCGGGAATGAGCAGTTCTTC. Its protein product is CASSWTSGNEQFF.

The chain combines TRBV9 with TRBJ2-4, with D unclear. Germline CDR1 reads SGDLS; CDR2 reads YYNGEE. V lost 4 bases and J 0 bases, leaving 11 bases between the germline ends. This CDR3 is built from 15 residues. The DNA of the CDR3 is TGTGCCAGCAGCCCTTCCCCGGGAGCCAAAAACATTCAGTACTTC. Its translation: CASSPSPGAKNIQYF. The full variable domain, completed using reference TRBV9 and TRBJ2-4, is DSGVTQTPKHLITATGQRVTLRCSPRSGDLSVYWYQQSLDQGLQFLIQYYNGEERAKGNILERFSAQQFPDLHSELNLSSLELGDSALYFCASSPSPGAKNIQYFGAGTRLSVL.

The V and J genes are TRBV6-1 and TRBJ2-2; the D is unclear. Trimming removed 8 bases from V and 2 bases from J, with 15 bases in between. This CDR3 is 15 amino acids long. CDR1 MNHNS and CDR2 SASEGT come from the germline V gene. The CDR3 loop is CASRSVAPNTGELFF. In DNA form, the CDR3 reads TGTGCCAGCCGCAGCGTGGCGCCTAACACCGGGGAGCTGTTTTTT.

The count of this clone is one. The V and J genes are TRBV7-9 and TRBJ1-4, with D perhaps matching TRBD1 (5 bases). The germline CDR1 and CDR2 sequences are SEHNR and FQNEAQ (reference sequence). The CDR3 is 14 amino acids. V shed 8 bases and J shed 3 bases, with 13 bases lying between them. The CDR3 spells CASDRGDPNEKLFF. In nucleotides, the CDR3 is TGTGCCAGCGACCGGGGGGATCCTAATGAAAAACTGTTTTTT.

This chain connects TRBV7-6 to TRBJ2-1; D might be TRBD1 (6 bases). From germline, CDR1 is SGHVS and CDR2 FNYEAQ. The CDR3 runs 13 residues. Between the trimmed V and J ends, which lost 4 bases and 10 bases, there was a span of 14 bases. The CDR3 sequence is CASSSSRGNEQFF. Written as DNA, the CDR3 is TGTGCCAGCAGCTCGTCCAGGGGAAACGAGCAGTTCTTC.

The CDR3 DNA reads as TGCGCCAGCAGCGGCGGACAGAGCTCACCCCTCCACTTT. This encodes CASSGGQSSPLHF. This chain uses TRBV5-1 with TRBJ1-6; perhaps TRBD1 as D (6 bases). The germline V and J ends were trimmed by 4 bases and 10 bases, with 12 bases remaining between them. Germline assignment: CDR1 SGHRS and CDR2 YFSETQ. This CDR3 has 13 amino acids.